What follows is one T cell receptor (beta chain) and its context. Which antigen it targets is not known. In the paper's terms, the time point label means: chronic-phase CML before TKI therapy (screening/day 1). Some 15 CML patients made up the patient cohort, and matched post-remission samples were retrieved for a subset of those patients. Library method: bulk RNA-seq. The TruSeq Stranded RNA sample prep kit was used to generate libraries of poly-A-enriched mRNA from an input of approximately 1 ug total RNA. Paired-end sequencing was carried out on a HiSeq 2500, and each sample was sequenced in triplicate. Each mate in the RNA-seq data had a read length of 125 nucleotides. The study's own analysis went as follows. Reads were trimmed and aligned to hg38 with STAR v2.7, with quality control by FASTQC, RSeQC and multiqc. Salmon 0.14.1 was used to quantify gene expression levels as transcripts per million (TPM). Principal component analysis suggested that trial, library batch, sequencing batch, treatment regimen and sex did not drive transcriptomic profiles. The reads went through TCRdb reprocessing, and each CDR3 protein sequence gets one entry with no DNA. TCRdb's processing, not the study's, gives the V and J calls here. Here the sample has 700 to 800 distinct CDR3 sequences; 98% occur a single time. Jointly, the top ten make up about 3.3% of the sample.

The record originates from a study of alternative splicing in chronic myeloid leukemia remission (TCRdb year 2020). General notes on the study: Peripheral blood from chronic-phase CML patients at diagnosis and remission was profiled by RNA sequencing and compared with healthy donors. Nine CML samples, seven diagnostic and two matched remission, were obtained from the French Persistem study. Eight or nine diagnostic specimens, together with matched remission specimens, were obtained from the RESIST (imatinib), ENESTxtnd (nilotinib) and PINNACLE (nilotinib plus pegylated interferon) trials. For diagnosis, remission and control samples alike, total RNA was extracted from peripheral blood mononuclear cells using Trizol. Trial diagnostic specimens were total leukocytes from peripheral blood collected in EDTA. The median age was roughly 49 years at diagnosis and 56 to 60 at remission, while healthy controls had a median age of 37. In terms of female/male counts, the diagnosis samples were 11/5, the remission samples were 8/3 and the controls were 2/4. What the work shows at the level of the full study, not this receptor alone: At remission, blood cell composition had been reconfigured so that it resembled normal controls enriched in lymphoid cells. Strong differences in blood cell composition were observed between timepoints, with a shift from myeloid progenitor enrichment at diagnosis to mature lymphoid enrichment at remission.

CDR1 and CDR2, looked up from the germline V gene (reference sequence), are DFQATT and SNEGSKA. Reading from cysteine to phenylalanine, the CDR3 counts 14 amino acids. The protein alone is recorded here. This TCR came from an adult with chronic myeloid leukemia. The chain couples TRBV20-1 to TRBJ1-1. The sample was PBMCs or total blood leukocytes (not recorded which), taken at diagnosis. The CDR3 corresponds to CSARVGGGNTEAFF.